This TCR beta chain is from a study of cytomegalovirus exposure and HLA in healthy donors listed by TCRdb under 2017. In the study overall: According to an earlier analysis of 550 to 700 of the donors, about 179 million T cells yielded roughly 100 million unique TCR beta sequences and 276 Gb of sequence data. An early release that covered fewer than 800 HLA-typed donors contained 300 to 350 gigabases of sequencing data and 75 million to 100 million unique TCR sequences. Of the 398 genotyped donors, approximately 80% were placed in the genetic ancestry cluster associated with self-reported Caucasian donors. The study aimed to test whether cataloging public T cell receptors could reveal signatures of past pathogen exposure. The T cell repertoires of some 700 subjects were profiled by immunosequencing and related to cytomegalovirus serostatus. Along with the roughly 700-subject first cohort, a separate validation cohort of over a hundred different subjects was used. The study combined high-throughput TCR immunosequencing, statistical association of individual TCRs with disease status, and machine learning to predict cytomegalovirus infection status. A later analysis re-examined previously published TCR beta repertoires from roughly 720 donors and added high-resolution HLA genotyping to investigate patterns of TCR occurrence. In the later analysis, no new phenotypic data were used to find candidate immune exposures; instead, reliance was placed on TCR beta sequences and their occurrence across donors. An earlier analysis of 500 to 650 of the donors applied high-throughput TCR beta sequencing to assess whether each TCR beta V gene segment acted as functional or pseudogenic. Alongside the repertoire data, information on donor age, sex, ethnicity and CMV serostatus was compiled. A later genetic analysis took genome-wide SNP genotypes for about 65% of the roughly 670 donors and used that subset as a discovery cohort. All discovery cohort repertoires had been generated using a single sequencing platform. HLA typing covered class I and class II loci at four-digit resolution. The number of donors typed differed by locus, with roughly 620-630 for A, B, C, DRB1 and DQB1, roughly 520 for DQA1, about 610 for DPA1, and some 470 for DPB1. Five DR-DQ haplotypes were treated as single units for association and clustering because of strong linkage in the cohort. Among about 400 genotyped donors of the cohort, an average of roughly 230,000 unique TCR beta nucleotide sequences was sequenced per donor, of which about 18% were non-productive.

In total, about 650 healthy bone marrow donors made up the cohort. All cohort members were sampled while nominally healthy, although unrecorded immune exposures were likely present. The donor tested CMV seropositive, placing the donor among the roughly 270 seropositive members of the cohort. Each donor provided a peripheral blood sample, and peripheral blood mononuclear cells were used for TCR beta sequencing. The Qiagen DNeasy Blood Extraction Kit was used to extract genomic DNA from the blood cell samples. As for this clone: No cognate antigen has been identified for it. No much larger clone is present one base from it, and per-base qualities are unavailable.

Libraries were constructed by the immunoSEQ multiplex PCR assay. The multiplex PCR relied on a mix of 60 forward primers for TCR Vbeta segments and 13 reverse primers for TCR Jbeta segments. A multiplex PCR assay on genomic DNA amplified the CDR3 region of rearranged TCR beta genes. On the Illumina HiSeq System, the amplified TCR beta libraries were sequenced as 87-base-pair reads. As for the authors' bioinformatics: Across the 670 or so repertoires, a later analysis counted 60 million to 90 million unique TCR beta chains, roughly 11 million of which were shared by at least two donors. A nearest-neighbor algorithm error-corrected the raw reads and collapsed the reads into unique sequences, merging closely related sequences to remove PCR and sequencing errors. To assign V, D and J gene segments, CDR3 sequences were aligned to IMGT reference sequences. For a sequence to be retained, at least a six-nucleotide match to both a V gene segment and a J gene segment was required. A rearrangement was called productive if the CDR3 had no stop codons and remained in frame with V and J, and every other rearrangement was called non-productive. Following IMGT convention, CDR3 was defined as the stretch from the second conserved V-encoded cysteine to the conserved J-encoded phenylalanine. The earlier analysis of some 580 of the donors excluded any sequence lacking an unambiguous match to a single V gene segment. In an earlier analysis of around 590 of the donors, a V segment was called functional when productive rearrangements were above 56.7%, and segregating when the standard deviation between donors exceeded 5%. A statistical classification framework was developed to diagnose cytomegalovirus status using the catalog of TCR beta chain sequences. A later analysis assigned V and J genes by comparing TCR nucleotide sequences with IMGT/GENE-DB human TR gene sequences. The TCRdist pipeline was used in a later analysis to assign CDR3 sequences and most-parsimonious VDJ recombination scenarios. In a later analysis, each TCR beta chain was defined by its CDR3 amino acid sequence together with its V-gene family, and reads without a unique V-gene family were excluded. To address suspected cross-contamination and a sequencing artifact, a later analysis removed some 620 highly shared, low-generation-probability nucleotide sequences. For each public chain, a later analysis derived a clonal expansion index from normalized ranks of inferred template counts within each repertoire. In a later analysis, generation probabilities were computed using a VDJ recombination model fitted to out-of-frame rearrangements, and the results were checked against IGoR. Hypergeometric tests were used in a later analysis to score TCR-TCR, TCR-HLA and TCR-CMV co-occurrence, with a repertoire-size bias correction applied to the TCR pairs. To estimate false discovery rates, a later analysis permuted the HLA or CMV assignments 20 times. A later analysis grouped co-occurring TCRs with DBSCAN, adding TCRdist sequence similarity when clustering within HLA-allele-positive subsets. Co-occurrence clustering excluded repertoires with fewer than 30,000 or more than 120,000 public chains, plus five with anomalous nucleotide sharing. The source is immuneACCESS, and TCRdb retained only in-frame sequences with V and J called. Part of the clones is not carried over; for the studies checked, unresolved V genes explain less than half of this, and the remainder is unexplained. V, J and clone size are taken as reported in that table, and D and trimming were inferred from the DNA itself. Present in this sample are under 200,000 clones, about four fifths of which were seen just once. About 7.9% of the sample lies in the top ten.

What the authors observed across the whole study: When HLA alleles, especially DR and DQ, strongly co-occurred, TCR associations were difficult to assign to individual alleles. A later analysis found that HLA-associated TCR beta chains were more clonally expanded and had lower generation probabilities than equally common non-associated chains. In vitro tests confirmed that a few of the cytomegalovirus-associated TCR beta chains recognize cytomegalovirus antigens. Because HLA typing was missing for some donors at each locus, association tests included only the typed subset. Most TCR sequences were observed very rarely across donors, whereas some public TCRs were present in many individuals. Because the 87-base-pair reads could not distinguish some IMGT-functional V segments, including TRBV6-2 and TRBV6-3, those segments were excluded. In this cohort, only TCR beta chains were sequenced, and detectable features were limited by the absence of alpha or paired-chain data. The authors suggested that the approach could potentially be generalized to other disease states and immunological phenotypes. A later genetic analysis associated a missense DCLRE1C variant with V-gene and J-gene trimming of TCR beta chains, and an independent cohort replicated the association. CMV serostatus was the only immune exposure information available for the cohort. A group of highly shared sequence variants was considered likely to be a technical artifact of the sequencing pipeline. The study gave a list of 150 to 200 TCR beta chains associated with cytomegalovirus. In a later analysis, some 18,000 TCR beta sequences were associated with specific HLA alleles at a false discovery rate of 0.05. Linkage disequilibrium might explain the correlated functional status among segregating V segments, but an unknown experimental factor could not be ruled out. According to a later analysis, most CMV-associated TCR beta chains appeared to be HLA-restricted, and the HLA associations seemed to be driven largely by CMV exposure. Because counts were too low, around 18 rarely observed V segments, including chromosome 9 orphons, were left out of the earlier analysis of over 550 of the donors. In both the original and validation cohorts, the classifier was reported to diagnose cytomegalovirus status with high specificity and sensitivity. Compared with the approximately 720-donor mean, donors in an Asian-associated ancestry cluster had fewer N-insertions in productive TCRs, according to a later genetic analysis. In an earlier analysis of roughly 560 of the donors, most TCR beta V segments were observed in productive rearrangements about 90% or about 30% of the time, broadly matching IMGT annotations. Several of the top co-occurrence clusters appeared to be linked to parvovirus B19, influenza, CMV and Epstein-Barr virus, according to a later analysis. A later analysis found that TCR association rates varied across HLA loci, with DRB1 alleles showing the most associated TCRs and HLA-C alleles the fewest. A further reported finding was that TCR beta sequences accurately predicted the HLA-A and HLA-B alleles for most subjects in the first cohort. Presence/absence analyses assumed roughly uniform sequencing depth across donors, an assumption that may not hold.

The germline V gene encodes CDR1 MNHEY and CDR2 SMNVEV (reference sequence). V and J lose 6 bases and 3 bases, and a span of 15 bases separates them. The cysteine opens and the phenylalanine closes a CDR3 of 15 amino acids. Only CDR3 DNA remains: 45 bases, in frame from the first base. The rearrangement combines TRBV27 with TRBJ1-3, with the D gene not confidently named. This TCR was sampled from a male donor in good health and CMV-seropositive. The sample comprised PBMCs. CDR3 reads: CASRSLGAGGNTIYF. The DNA sequence follows: TGTGCCAGCAGGTCCTTGGGAGCGGGTGGAAACACCATATATTTT.